One T cell receptor (beta chain) is described in this entry. Its antigen is undetermined. The sample belongs to a study of CD8+CD57+ T cells in acquired aplastic anemia. For the study at large: DNA recovered from sorted CD4+ and CD8+ cells had a mean of around 3.3 ug. Overall study results and limits: Both patients and controls carried the same twenty-nine CD8+ CDR3 sequences.

Using genomic DNA as the template, TCR beta VDJ and CDR3 profiling was carried out. From the reads, TCRdb called clonotypes with MiXCR, one entry per CDR3 protein. The sample records some 220,000 distinct CDR3 sequences, approximately 35% being singletons. The V end was cut by 4 bases, the J end by 5 bases, with 10 bases between. Germline CDR1 and CDR2: SGHRS and YFSETQ. This CDR3 comprises 13 residues. This clonotype originated in a human donor in good health, serving as a control. V is TRBV5-1 and J is TRBJ2-1, with D uncertain. The sample taken for sequencing was sorted CD4+, CD8+, or CD8+CD57+ T cells (not recorded which) from PBMCs. The CDR3 loop reads CASSPPRDNEQFF. The CDR3 nucleotides are TGCGCCAGCAGCCCGCCTAGAGACAATGAGCAGTTCTTC.